A selection of T cell receptor beta chains follows, all from one sample in a study of radiotherapy plus CTLA-4 blockade in lung cancer. Sequenced by immunoSEQ multiplex PCR; TCRdb stores in-frame clones only, minus some. The sample carries 40,000 to 60,000 clones, approximately 78% recorded once. The material was peripheral blood, obtained from a patient treated with radiotherapy plus ipilimumab. The receptors were sampled from a human donor with non-small cell lung cancer who had stable disease on radiotherapy plus ipilimumab. CDR3s include the opening cysteine and the closing phenylalanine or tryptophan. The D gene is left open where the match is weak. Some rows have no size entry. The others give once, few or many, or a class for an expanded clone.

TRBD2,TRBV30,.,TRBJ2-7,TGTGCCTGGTCCCCGCTCGGGGGGAACTCCTACGAGCAGTACTTC,CAWSPLGGNSYEQYF
.,TRBV4-1,.,TRBJ2-7,TGCGCCAGCAGCCCCCAGGACAACTCCTACGAGCAGTACTTC,CASSPQDNSYEQYF
.,TRBV5-4,few,TRBJ2-3,TGTGCCAGCAGCCACTGGACTTACACAGATACGCAGTATTTT,CASSHWTYTDTQYF
TRBD2,TRBV9,once,TRBJ2-3,TGTGCCAGCAGCGTGGGACTAGCGACTAGCACAGATACGCAGTATTTT,CASSVGLATSTDTQYF
TRBD1,TRBV2,.,TRBJ1-2,TGTGCCAGCAGCGCGCCCCCGGGACAGCCTACCACTAACTATGGCTACACCTTC,CASSAPPGQPTTNYGYTF
.,TRBV28,.,TRBJ1-1,TGTGCCAGCAGTTTAGGGGCTAGGAACACTGAAGCTTTCTTT,CASSLGARNTEAFF
.,TRBV6-5,.,TRBJ1-1,TGTGCCAGCACCGCCGGGGGGGAATCCACTGAAGCTTTCTTT,CASTAGGESTEAFF
.,TRBV2,.,TRBJ1-1,TGTGCCAGCAGGACGGCGGCCGCTGAAGCTTTCTTT,CASRTAAAEAFF
TRBD2,TRBV6-5,.,TRBJ2-1,TGTGCCAGCAGTTCCCCTAGCGGGAGGGCCCACAATGAGCAGTTCTTC,CASSSPSGRAHNEQFF
.,TRBV28,.,TRBJ1-2,TGTGCCAGCAGTCCCTCAGGGCAGGGGATCAACTATGGCTACACCTTC,CASSPSGQGINYGYTF
.,TRBV7-9,.,TRBJ2-7,TGTGCCAGCAGCCGCCCCGGGCAGGGCCTCTCCTACGAGCAGTACTTC,CASSRPGQGLSYEQYF
.,TRBV5-1,.,TRBJ2-5,TGCGCCAGCAGCTTGGCCCCCGGTGTAGAGACCCAGTACTTC,CASSLAPGVETQYF
TRBD2,TRBV27,.,TRBJ2-1,TGTGCCAGCAGTTTAAACGGCGGACTAGCGGGAGGCTCTAGTGAGCAGTTCTTC,CASSLNGGLAGGSSEQFF
TRBD1,TRBV6-5,few,TRBJ1-1,TGTGCCAGCAGTCGGACAGGGGAAGCTTTCTTT,CASSRTGEAFF
.,TRBV12-1,once,TRBJ2-7,TGTGCCAGCAGCTTTGAGTCGGGACTCGTTGTGGGCTACGAGCAGTACTTC,CASSFESGLVVGYEQYF
.,TRBV14,.,TRBJ2-5,TGTGCCAGCAGCCAAGAAGGGGCACTTCAAGAGACCCAGTACTTC,CASSQEGALQETQYF
TRBD2,TRBV27,once,TRBJ2-3,TGTGCCAGTTCGCCGGGACTAGCGGGAGCTAGCACAGATACGCAGTATTTT,CASSPGLAGASTDTQYF
.,TRBV7-9,.,TRBJ2-3,TGTGCCAGCAGCCCCCAAGCGGACACAGATACGCAGTATTTT,CASSPQADTDTQYF
.,TRBV4-3,.,TRBJ2-3,TGCGCCAGCAGCCAAGAGAAATTCCTAGTTCCAGATACGCAGTATTTT,CASSQEKFLVPDTQYF
.,TRBV28,.,TRBJ1-5,TGTGCCAGCGCAGCGGATAGCAATCAGCCCCAGCATTTT,CASAADSNQPQHF
.,TRBV7-2,.,TRBJ2-2,TGTGCCAGCAGCTTCCAGCCAGGGGTGACCACCGGGGAGCTGTTTTTT,CASSFQPGVTTGELFF
TRBD1,TRBV7-9,.,TRBJ2-1,TGTGCCACTAGATGGTTCAGGGGGTCTCTCGACAATGAGCAGTTCTTC,CATRWFRGSLDNEQFF
TRBD2,TRBV7-3,.,TRBJ2-1,TGTGCCAGCAGCTTCGATAGCGGGAGGGCGAATGAGCAGTTCTTC,CASSFDSGRANEQFF
.,TRBV6-5,.,TRBJ2-7,TGTGCCAGCAGTTACCAACACCTCTACGAGCAGTACTTC,CASSYQHLYEQYF
.,TRBV27,once,TRBJ2-7,TGTGCCAGCAGCTCCGAGGATCGCTACGAGCAGTACTTC,CASSSEDRYEQYF
.,TRBV6-1,.,TRBJ1-1,TGTGCCAGCAACGGTTTTGGGAACACTGAAGCTTTCTTT,CASNGFGNTEAFF
.,TRBV11-2,.,TRBJ2-3,TGTGCCAGCAGCTTAGATGTGGGAGGTTGGGACACGCAGTATTTT,CASSLDVGGWDTQYF